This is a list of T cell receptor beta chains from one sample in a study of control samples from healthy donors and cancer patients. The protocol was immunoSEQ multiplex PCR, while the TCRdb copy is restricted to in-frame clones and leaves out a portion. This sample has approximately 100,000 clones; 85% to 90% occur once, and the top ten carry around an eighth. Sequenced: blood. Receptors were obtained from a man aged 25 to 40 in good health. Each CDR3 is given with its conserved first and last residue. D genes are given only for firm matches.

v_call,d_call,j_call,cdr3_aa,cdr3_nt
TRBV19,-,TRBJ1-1,CASSMARGVRTEAFF,TGTGCCAGTAGTATGGCTCGAGGGGTCCGGACTGAAGCTTTCTTT
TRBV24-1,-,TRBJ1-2,CATSDEHATGSGGYTF,TGTGCCACCAGTGATGAGCATGCCACGGGTTCGGGAGGCTACACCTTC
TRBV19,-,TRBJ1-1,CASSSVQGEAFF,TGTGCCAGTAGTTCCGTACAGGGTGAAGCTTTCTTT
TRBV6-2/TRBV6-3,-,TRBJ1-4,CASSYSFLIGGRSEKLFF,TGTGCCAGCAGTTACTCGTTCTTAATCGGGGGGCGAAGTGAAAAACTGTTTTTT
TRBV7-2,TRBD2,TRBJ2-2,CASSGVAGWSTGELFF,TGTGCCAGCAGCGGGGTAGCGGGATGGAGCACCGGGGAGCTGTTTTTT
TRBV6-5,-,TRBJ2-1,CASGWRATYNEQFF,TGTGCCAGCGGGTGGCGGGCCACCTACAATGAGCAGTTCTTC
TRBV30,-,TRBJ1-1,CAWSQGTEAFF,TGTGCCTGGAGTCAGGGCACTGAAGCTTTCTTT
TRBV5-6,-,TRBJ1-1,CASSLGRTPTEAFF,TGTGCCAGCAGCTTGGGAAGGACCCCAACTGAAGCTTTCTTT
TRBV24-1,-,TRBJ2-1,CATWDQGYNEQFF,TGTGCCACCTGGGACCAGGGGTACAATGAGCAGTTCTTC
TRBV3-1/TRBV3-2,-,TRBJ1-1,CASRPDNKTEAFF,TGTGCCAGCAGACCCGACAATAAAACTGAAGCTTTCTTT
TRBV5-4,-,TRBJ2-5,CASSLGGLGKETQYF,TGTGCCAGCAGCTTGGGGGGGCTCGGGAAAGAGACCCAGTACTTC
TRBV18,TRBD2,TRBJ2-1,CASSPLGLADNYNEQFF,TGTGCCAGCTCACCCCTCGGGCTAGCGGACAACTACAATGAGCAGTTCTTC
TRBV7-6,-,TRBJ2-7,CASSLGQPYEQYF,TGTGCCAGCAGCTTAGGCCAGCCCTACGAGCAGTACTTC
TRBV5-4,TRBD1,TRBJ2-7,CASSLEGGDYEQYF,TGTGCCAGCAGCTTGGAAGGGGGCGATTACGAGCAGTACTTC
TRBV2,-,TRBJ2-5,CASSESRVQETQYF,TGTGCCAGCAGTGAGAGCAGGGTCCAAGAGACCCAGTACTTC